Described below is a single T cell receptor (beta chain) sequence and its context. A J-beta primer mix and a sample-barcoded 5' primer were used in a second PCR of about 7 to 11 cycles. TCRdb reprocessed the 5' RACE reads via MiXCR and lists one record per CDR3 protein. The profile shows about 290,000 distinct CDR3 sequences, around 27% of them singletons. Germline CDR1 and CDR2: SEHNR and FQNEAQ (reference sequence). Trimming removed 2 bases at V and 3 bases at J, with 4 bases between. CDR3 length: 12 amino acids. The data originate from a study of blood T cells in healthy people across ages. The sequence derives from a woman in her seventies in good health. Sequencing input: blood. This chain connects TRBV7-9 to TRBJ1-1; the D is unclear. The CDR3, as DNA: TGTGCCAGCAGCTTAAGGGACACTGAAGCTTTCTTT. Residues: CASSLRDTEAFF.